This T cell receptor beta chain was sequenced during a study of T cell clonality in common variable immunodeficiency. The CDR3 is 17 amino acids. CDR1 is DFQATT and CDR2 is SNEGSKA in the germline V gene (reference sequence). V shed 0 bases and J shed 7 bases, with 19 bases lying between them. This clone appeared many times. The CDR3 end is not reached by the read, which stops 3 residues before it; the germline J gene fills it in. Some clones are missing from TCRdb's copy, which holds only in-frame ones; the method was immunoSEQ multiplex PCR. The table lists around 57,000 clones, with no singletons. The chain has TRBV20-1 and TRBJ1-6; D possibly corresponds to TRBD1 (5 bases). The sample taken for sequencing was peripheral blood mononuclear cells. The clonotype comes from a person aged 18 to 75 in good health. The CDR3 protein is CSARDIGRAVVNSPLHF. The sequenced part of the CDR3 DNA is TGCAGTGCTAGAGATATCGGCAGGGCCGTAGTAAATTCACCC.